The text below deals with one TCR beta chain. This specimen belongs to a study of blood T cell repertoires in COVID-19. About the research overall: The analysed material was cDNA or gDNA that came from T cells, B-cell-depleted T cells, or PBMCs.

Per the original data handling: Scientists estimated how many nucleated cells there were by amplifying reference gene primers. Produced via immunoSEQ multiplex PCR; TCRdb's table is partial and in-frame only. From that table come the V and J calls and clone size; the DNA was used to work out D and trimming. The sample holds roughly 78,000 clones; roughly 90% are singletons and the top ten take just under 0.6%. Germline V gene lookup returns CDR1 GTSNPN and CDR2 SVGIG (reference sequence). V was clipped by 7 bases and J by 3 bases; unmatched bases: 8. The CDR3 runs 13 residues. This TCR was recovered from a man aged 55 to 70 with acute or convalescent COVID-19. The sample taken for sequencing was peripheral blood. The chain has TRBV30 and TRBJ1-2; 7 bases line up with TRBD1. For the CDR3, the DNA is TGTGCCTCCAGTCTCACAGGGGACTATGGCTACACCTTC. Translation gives CASSLTGDYGYTF.